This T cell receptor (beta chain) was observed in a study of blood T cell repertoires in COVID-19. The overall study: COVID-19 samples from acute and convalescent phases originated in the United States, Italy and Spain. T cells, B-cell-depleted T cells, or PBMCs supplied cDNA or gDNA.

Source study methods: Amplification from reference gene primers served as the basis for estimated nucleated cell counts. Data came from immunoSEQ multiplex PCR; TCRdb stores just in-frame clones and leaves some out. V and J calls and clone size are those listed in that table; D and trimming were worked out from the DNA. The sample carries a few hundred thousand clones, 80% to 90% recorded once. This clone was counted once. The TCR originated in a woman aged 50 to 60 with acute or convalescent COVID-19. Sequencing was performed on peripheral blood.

The CDR3 nucleotides read TGCGCCAGCAGCCAAGACTCCGGGGTAGTTTGGAACTATGGCTACACCTTC. Residues: CASSQDSGVVWNYGYTF. V and J are TRBV4-3 and TRBJ1-2; no clear D gene. From germline, CDR1 is LGHNA and CDR2 YSLEER. The germline V and J ends were trimmed by 0 bases and 2 bases, with 16 bases remaining between them. CDR3 length equals 17 residues.